This T cell receptor (beta chain) comes out of a study of vaccination and CD4 T cells after COVID-19. The overall study: SARS-CoV-2 PCR on nasal swabs had been positive for the convalescent patients; roughly 10 were mild and one was severe.

Treatment indicated: roughly nine-day PBMC culture with coronavirus spike peptide pools or control peptides (ViraFEST assay). Positive PCR dates covered March to December 2020, before US Alpha, Beta and Delta variants. The Oncomine TCR Beta short-read assay was applied to DNA of cultured CD4+ T cells. TCRdb called the PCR reads again in MiXCR, with one record for every CDR3 protein. Of 15,000 to 20,000 distinct CDR3 sequences in the sample, over 55% were seen once. As concerns this clonotype: Its antigen is not known.

The TCR comes from a human donor who had recovered from COVID-19. The sequenced sample was CD4+ T cells from blood, cultured in vitro.

CDR3 DNA sequence: TGCAGTGCTCCGATCCGGGGGTCGGGAACCTTC. Its translation is CSAPIRGSGTF. The genes are TRBV20-1 and TRBJ1-2, with D maybe TRBD1 (5 bases). Trimming cost V 5 bases and J 14 bases, with 18 bases left between them. This CDR3 has 11 amino acids. Germline V lookup: CDR1 DFQATT, CDR2 SNEGSKA (reference sequence).